A selection of T cell receptor beta chains follows, all from one sample in a study of shared clonotypes between healthy human individuals. Sequencing used immunoSEQ multiplex PCR; TCRdb keeps in-frame clones, though not all of them. The sample yields a few hundred thousand clones, more than 95% seen once. What was sequenced was naive CD4+ T cells sorted from blood. These receptor sequences come from a woman aged 30 to 39 in good health. Both conserved end residues are trimmed from each CDR3. Each record gives: J gene, D gene, V gene, CDR3 protein. The D gene is left open where the match is weak.

j_gene: TRBJ2-7; d_gene: NA; v_gene: TRBV5-1; CDR3aa: ASSLEREEQY
j_gene: TRBJ2-7; d_gene: NA; v_gene: TRBV5-5; CDR3aa: ASSLVRIYEQY
j_gene: TRBJ2-7; d_gene: NA; v_gene: TRBV5-5; CDR3aa: ASSLGIGNSHYEQY
j_gene: TRBJ2-3; d_gene: NA; v_gene: TRBV7-3; CDR3aa: ASSRRALTDTQY
j_gene: TRBJ2-1; d_gene: TRBD2; v_gene: TRBV5-1; CDR3aa: ASSSLAGSYNEQF
j_gene: TRBJ2-7; d_gene: NA; v_gene: TRBV6-6; CDR3aa: APKEVSEQY
j_gene: TRBJ2-5; d_gene: TRBD1; v_gene: TRBV5-1; CDR3aa: ASSLADRVPGQETQY
j_gene: TRBJ2-7; d_gene: TRBD1; v_gene: TRBV28; CDR3aa: ASSVRTGVDFEQY
j_gene: TRBJ2-7; d_gene: NA; v_gene: TRBV5-1; CDR3aa: ASSVDSFEQY
j_gene: TRBJ1-5; d_gene: NA; v_gene: TRBV28; CDR3aa: ASSPEQGPNQPQH
j_gene: TRBJ2-7; d_gene: TRBD2; v_gene: TRBV6-1; CDR3aa: ASSPIAGGNEQY
j_gene: TRBJ2-5; d_gene: NA; v_gene: TRBV29-1; CDR3aa: SVRTAQETQY
j_gene: TRBJ1-4; d_gene: NA; v_gene: TRBV19; CDR3aa: ASTSNEKLF
j_gene: TRBJ1-1; d_gene: NA; v_gene: TRBV7-2; CDR3aa: ASRLRGATEAF
j_gene: TRBJ1-1; d_gene: TRBD1; v_gene: TRBV7-2; CDR3aa: ASRRQGYTEAF
j_gene: TRBJ1-1; d_gene: NA; v_gene: TRBV28; CDR3aa: ASSLLTYTEAF
j_gene: TRBJ1-1; d_gene: TRBD1; v_gene: TRBV7-9; CDR3aa: ASSPRQGGNTEAF
j_gene: TRBJ1-2; d_gene: NA; v_gene: TRBV28; CDR3aa: ASREAQAYGYT
j_gene: TRBJ2-1; d_gene: TRBD1; v_gene: TRBV12-5; CDR3aa: ASGLASGTGFYNEQF
j_gene: TRBJ2-4; d_gene: NA; v_gene: TRBV19; CDR3aa: ASSIGREAKNIQY
j_gene: TRBJ2-2; d_gene: NA; v_gene: TRBV4-1; CDR3aa: ASSLEWVLDAGELF
j_gene: TRBJ2-5; d_gene: TRBD2; v_gene: TRBV5-1; CDR3aa: ASSLVAGEETQY
j_gene: TRBJ2-5; d_gene: NA; v_gene: TRBV19; CDR3aa: ASSILGGVETQY
j_gene: TRBJ2-1; d_gene: NA; v_gene: TRBV5-1; CDR3aa: ASSLEGQTNEQF
j_gene: TRBJ2-5; d_gene: NA; v_gene: TRBV4-1; CDR3aa: ASSLRGRADGGRKETQY
j_gene: TRBJ2-3; d_gene: TRBD2; v_gene: TRBV27; CDR3aa: ASKGLAGVLGDTQY
j_gene: TRBJ2-7; d_gene: NA; v_gene: TRBV9; CDR3aa: ASSGPYLTEQY
j_gene: TRBJ2-1; d_gene: NA; v_gene: TRBV29-1; CDR3aa: SGGSENSYNEQF
j_gene: TRBJ1-6; d_gene: NA; v_gene: TRBV6-6; CDR3aa: ASAGSYNSPLH
j_gene: TRBJ2-7; d_gene: NA; v_gene: TRBV5-1; CDR3aa: ASSLRSAAIYEQY
j_gene: TRBJ2-3; d_gene: TRBD1; v_gene: TRBV7-9; CDR3aa: ASSLRRTGGSTDTQY
j_gene: TRBJ1-4; d_gene: NA; v_gene: TRBV18; CDR3aa: ASSPGMTNEKLF
j_gene: NA; d_gene: TRBD2; v_gene: TRBV4-2; CDR3aa: ASSPGLAGASSYEQY
j_gene: TRBJ2-3; d_gene: TRBD2; v_gene: TRBV27; CDR3aa: ASSRGRWTDTQY
j_gene: TRBJ2-5; d_gene: NA; v_gene: TRBV28; CDR3aa: ASSRGDSRGETQY
j_gene: TRBJ2-7; d_gene: TRBD1; v_gene: TRBV25-1; CDR3aa: ASSTGGRYEQY
j_gene: TRBJ2-5; d_gene: NA; v_gene: TRBV18; CDR3aa: ASSPRSQETQY
j_gene: TRBJ1-1; d_gene: NA; v_gene: TRBV10-3; CDR3aa: AISDYRTAPNTEAF
j_gene: TRBJ2-1; d_gene: NA; v_gene: TRBV18; CDR3aa: ASSPRTDPSYNEQF
j_gene: TRBJ2-5; d_gene: TRBD2; v_gene: TRBV27; CDR3aa: ASSFEASGLQETQY
j_gene: TRBJ2-5; d_gene: NA; v_gene: TRBV5-1; CDR3aa: ASSLAEFRETQY
j_gene: TRBJ2-7; d_gene: TRBD1; v_gene: TRBV19; CDR3aa: ASSTHPGQGAHEQY
j_gene: TRBJ2-7; d_gene: NA; v_gene: TRBV7-9; CDR3aa: ASSLGGDTVYEQY
j_gene: TRBJ2-3; d_gene: TRBD2; v_gene: TRBV5-1; CDR3aa: ASSLELAGVDTQY
j_gene: TRBJ1-5; d_gene: NA; v_gene: TRBV11-2; CDR3aa: ASSFDSNQPQH
j_gene: TRBJ1-1; d_gene: NA; v_gene: TRBV6-1; CDR3aa: ASRTARLNTEAF
j_gene: TRBJ1-3; d_gene: NA; v_gene: TRBV29-1; CDR3aa: SVEKGFSGNTIY
j_gene: TRBJ2-5; d_gene: NA; v_gene: TRBV7-3; CDR3aa: ASSLEASQETQY